Described below is a single TCR beta chain sequence and its context. This specimen comes from a study of cytomegalovirus exposure and HLA in healthy donors. Germline V CDR1 and CDR2: MGHRA, YSYEKL. The CDR3 loop spans 17 amino acids. V was clipped by 2 bases and J by 0 bases, with 15 bases between them. In the PCR, 60 Vbeta and 13 Jbeta primers were used. This table comes from immunoSEQ multiplex PCR, and its TCRdb copy is limited to in-frame clones, with some not included. The table lists 220,000 or so clones, about 77% of them singletons, with 1.5% to 2% in the top ten. V gene TRBV4-1 combines with J gene TRBJ2-3; a possible D gene is TRBD2 (5 bases). The clonotype was recovered from a woman aged 25-40 years in good health and CMV-seronegative. The sequenced sample consisted of PBMCs. CDR3 protein: CASSQHYGGGSTDTQYF. The CDR3 DNA reads as TGCGCCAGCAGCCAACACTACGGAGGCGGTAGCACAGATACGCAGTATTTT.